This T cell receptor beta chain originates from a study of low-dose radiotherapy and immunotherapy resistance in tumors. Time point denoted: after trial treatment. Regarding treatment: LDRT plus nivolumab, ipilimumab, low-dose cyclophosphamide and aspirin (RACIN trial). Primers used for first-strand cDNA, a TRAV- and TRBV-specific set, covered both alpha and beta chains. TCR amplification used roughly 20 PCR cycles, a constant-region primer and a V-primer adapter. From the reads, TCRdb called clonotypes with MiXCR, one entry per CDR3 protein. The data show around 80,000 distinct CDR3 sequences, less than 20% seen once. At least ten counts were recorded for this clonotype. The CDR3 is made up of 18 amino acids. Germline values: CDR1 SGHTA, CDR2 FQGTGA. Trimming cost V 4 bases and J 1 base; bases outside gene matches: 11.

This chain connects TRBV7-3 to TRBJ2-5; TRBD2 aligns across 11 bases. The TCR originated in a male donor with prostate cancer. The source material was PBMCs, sampled after low-dose radiotherapy plus immunotherapy. The CDR3 loop is CASSSKLAGVVRQETQYF. The CDR3 DNA reads TGTGCCAGCAGCTCAAAACTAGCGGGAGTTGTTCGCCAAGAGACCCAGTACTTC.